Below are 6 T cell receptor beta chains sequenced from a single sample in a study of cytomegalovirus exposure and HLA in healthy donors (dated by TCRdb to 2015 to 2018). Libraries were prepared through the immunoSEQ multiplex PCR assay. Sourced from immuneACCESS, this table was stored by TCRdb with only in-frame sequences that have V and J called. A share of the clones is absent; for the studies checked, an unresolved V gene accounts for under half, and the remainder has no known explanation. The sample table lists some 150,000 clones, 85% to 90% of them with a count of one. Clones ranked in the top ten supply 2.5% to 4% of the sample. The sequencing input was PBMCs. The receptor set was obtained from a woman aged 18-29 years in good health and CMV-seropositive.

The CDR3 protein is CASSIQTGADTDTQYF. In nucleotides, the CDR3 is TGTGCCAGTAGTATCCAGACAGGGGCAGACACAGATACGCAGTATTTT. The chain uses TRBV19 and TRBJ2-3; 8 positions match TRBD1. CDR3 length equals 16 residues. V lost 3 bases to trimming and J lost 2 bases; unmatched junction nucleotides: 7. Germline loops: CDR1 LNHDA, CDR2 SQIVND (reference sequence).

This clone was counted once. This chain connects TRBV7-2 to TRBJ2-5; a weak D match, TRBD2 (6 bases). The CDR3 runs to 12 residues. Trimming shortened V by 3 bases and J by 4 bases, and 6 bases separated the two germline ends. CDR1 and CDR2 (germline): SGHTA, FQGNSA. The CDR3 loop is CASSLTRETQYF. The CDR3 nucleotides read TGTGCCAGCAGCTTGACTAGAGAGACCCAGTACTTC.

The genes are TRBV2 and TRBJ1-2; tentative D call: TRBD1 (6 bases). The CDR3 totals 12 residues. Trimming pared 6 bases from V and 8 bases from J, leaving 13 bases between. Germline CDR1 reads SNHLY; CDR2 reads FYNNEI. CDR3 sequence reads: CASREYRDGYTF. The CDR3 DNA follows: TGTGCCAGCAGGGAATACAGGGACGGCTACACCTTC.

CDR3 protein: CASSGPAGVRLETQYF. The CDR3 DNA follows: TGTGCCAGCAGTGGTCCAGCGGGAGTTCGCTTGGAGACCCAGTACTTC. The chain has TRBV2 and TRBJ2-5; TRBD2 matches 8 bases. CDR1 is SNHLY and CDR2 is FYNNEI in the germline V gene. The J segment lost 5 bases and the V segment lost 4 bases, leaving 12 bases of the junction unmatched. CDR3 length: 16 residues.

CDR3 coding DNA: TGTGCCAGCAGCTTATCGTTCCTAGCGGGAGGGGAGACCCAGTACTTC. It encodes CASSLSFLAGGETQYF. The chain has TRBV11-3 and TRBJ2-5, with 12 bases that match TRBD2. Germline loops: CDR1 SGHNT, CDR2 YENEEA. This CDR3 comprises 16 residues. Germline trimming cut 2 bases from V and 5 bases from J; bases unmatched to any gene: 6.

The chain has TRBV5-1 and TRBJ2-3, with 8 bases lining up with TRBD2. This CDR3 has 15 residues. Unmatched junction bases numbered 4, after V lost 4 bases and J lost 0 bases. Germline V gene data show CDR1 as SGHRS and CDR2 as YFSETQ. The CDR3 sequence: CASSTLAGSTDTQYF. CDR3 coding DNA: TGCGCCAGCAGCACCTTAGCGGGAAGCACAGATACGCAGTATTTT.